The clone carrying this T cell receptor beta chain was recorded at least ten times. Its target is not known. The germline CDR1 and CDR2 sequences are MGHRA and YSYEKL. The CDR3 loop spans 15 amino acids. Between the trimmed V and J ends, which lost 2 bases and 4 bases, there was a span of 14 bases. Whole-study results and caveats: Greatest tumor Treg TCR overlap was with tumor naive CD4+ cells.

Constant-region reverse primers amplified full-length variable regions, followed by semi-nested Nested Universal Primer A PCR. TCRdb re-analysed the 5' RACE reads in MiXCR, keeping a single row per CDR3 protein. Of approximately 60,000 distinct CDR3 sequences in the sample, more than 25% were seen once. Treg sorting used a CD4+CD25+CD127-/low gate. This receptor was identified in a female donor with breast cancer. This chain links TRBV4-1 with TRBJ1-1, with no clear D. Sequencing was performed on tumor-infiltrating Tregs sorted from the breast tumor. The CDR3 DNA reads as TGCGCCAGCAGCCAACATGGGGTCTGGGGCACTGAAGCTTTCTTT. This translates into CASSQHGVWGTEAFF.